The 29 T cell receptor beta chains below all came from one sample that was sequenced in a study of T cells after yellow fever vaccination (dated by TCRdb to between 2019 and 2020). What this sample's treatment or condition label stands for: live attenuated yellow fever vaccine strain. Libraries were prepared through 5' RACE. The reads were generated on an Illumina NovaSeq 6000. TCRdb itself trimmed the public reads at Q25 with fastp, ran MiXCR and retained productive beta chains. One record per CDR3 amino acid sequence lists the most common genes and DNA. Present in this sample are hundreds of thousands of distinct CDR3 sequences, approximately 10% of which were seen just once. Of the sample, about 3.7% falls within the top ten clones. This material consisted of CD4+ T cells sorted from PBMCs, taken 5 days after the yellow fever booster vaccination. The receptors shown here come from a man younger than 35 who received the YFV17D yellow fever vaccine.

This clonotype was seen a few times. The chain employs TRBV2 and TRBJ2-3; D not resolved. The CDR3 covers 13 residues. V lost 2 bases to trimming and J lost 13 bases, with 16 bases between them. Germline CDR1 is SNHLY and CDR2 is FYNNEI. Here the CDR3 DNA reads TGTGCCAGCAGTGAAACCTTTCTCAGCCTGGAGTATTTT. This translates into CASSETFLSLEYF.

The gene calls are TRBV5-1 and TRBJ1-1; TRBD1 is a possible D gene (6 bases). Germline V gene data show CDR1 as SGHRS and CDR2 as YFSETQ. This CDR3 has 16 amino acids. V lost 0 bases and J 0 bases, leaving 12 bases between the germline ends. The CDR3 protein is CASSLAPQGMNTEAFF. DNA for the CDR3: TGCGCCAGCAGCTTGGCCCCACAGGGCATGAACACTGAAGCTTTCTTT. The whole variable domain, remainder taken from reference TRBV5-1 and TRBJ1-1, is KAGVTQTPRYLIKTRGQQVTLSCSPISGHRSVSWYQQTPGQGLQFLFEYFSETQRNKGNFPGRFSGRQFSNSRSEMNVSTLELGDSALYLCASSLAPQGMNTEAFFGQGTRLTVV.

This clonotype showed up many times. The chain recombines TRBV4-2 with TRBJ2-5; TRBD2 matches 14 bases. In germline, CDR1 is LGHNA, CDR2 YNFKEQ. This CDR3 has 17 residues. Unmatched junction bases numbered 10, after V lost 5 bases and J lost 5 bases. CDR3 DNA: TGTGCCAGCAGCTCTCACCGACTAGCGGGGGGGCCTGAGACCCAGTACTTC. Amino acids: CASSSHRLAGGPETQYF.

The V call is TRBV20-1, the J call TRBJ2-3; 9 nucleotides align to TRBD2. Germline CDR1 is DFQATT and CDR2 is SNEGSKA (reference sequence). The J segment lost 1 base and the V segment lost 1 base, leaving 9 bases of the junction unmatched. The CDR3 contains 17 residues. This CDR3 is CSARAPGRGGRTDTQYF. The CDR3 region has the DNA TGCAGTGCTAGAGCCCCAGGGCGGGGGGGCCGCACAGATACGCAGTATTTT.

The chain has TRBV20-1 and TRBJ2-5, with 11 positions matching TRBD2. With 6 bases clipped from V and 5 bases from J, the junction kept 8 bases outside the gene matches. Germline V gene data show CDR1 as DFQATT and CDR2 as SNEGSKA (reference sequence). This CDR3 has 14 residues. The CDR3 here is CSAGTTSGAETQYF. CDR3 sequence (DNA): TGCAGTGCGGGAACGACTAGCGGGGCTGAGACCCAGTACTTC.

The gene calls are TRBV12-3 or TRBV12-4 and TRBJ1-2, with D uncertain. The CDR3 has 11 residues. The V end was cut by 8 bases, the J end by 2 bases, with 6 bases between. Written as DNA, the CDR3 is TGTGCCAGCGGGCGGAACTATGGCTACACCTTC. The encoded protein is CASGRNYGYTF.

This rearrangement joins TRBV7-9 to TRBJ2-5; 9 nucleotides line up with TRBD2. J gave up 0 bases and V 3 bases, and 5 bases lay outside the gene matches. This CDR3 contains 16 residues. Germline values: CDR1 SEHNR, CDR2 FQNEAQ (reference sequence). CDR3: CASSFGTSNDQETQYF. The CDR3 region has the DNA TGTGCCAGCAGCTTCGGGACTAGCAATGACCAAGAGACCCAGTACTTC. Full variable domain (remainder filled in from reference TRBV7-9 and TRBJ2-5): DTGVSQNPRHKITKRGQNVTFRCDPISEHNRLYWYRQTLGQGPEFLTYFQNEAQLEKSRLLSDRFSAERPKGSFSTLEIQRTEQGDSAMYLCASSFGTSNDQETQYFGPGTRLLVL.

Ten or more counts support this clonotype. The CDR3 nucleotides read TGCGCCAGCAGCCCAGGACGTCGGGGGAGTACGATCGATACGCAGTATTTT. Protein sequence: CASSPGRRGSTIDTQYF. The V call is TRBV4-1, the J call TRBJ2-3, with D perhaps TRBD2 (6 bases). This CDR3 spans 17 amino acids. Germline V gives CDR1 MGHRA, CDR2 YSYEKL. Trimming took 4 bases from V and 6 from J, leaving 23 bases between them.

The table lists this clonotype with many counts. The chain uses TRBV5-1 and TRBJ2-1, with 7 bases identical to TRBD1. Losses at the gene ends were 4 bases for V and 7 bases for J; bases not matched to a gene: 11. This CDR3 has 15 residues. The germline gives CDR1 SGHRS, CDR2 YFSETQ. The chain's CDR3 is CASSMTGFEINEQFF. CDR3 DNA: TGCGCCAGCAGCATGACAGGGTTTGAAATTAATGAGCAGTTCTTC.

The rearrangement joins TRBV7-9 to TRBJ2-2; 9 bases are shared with TRBD1. CDR3 length: 15 amino acids. With 5 bases clipped from V and 3 bases from J, the junction kept 4 bases outside the gene matches. The V gene's germline CDR1 is SEHNR and CDR2 FQNEAQ (reference sequence). DNA for the CDR3: TGTGCCAGCAGCATGCGGACAGGGGACACCGGGGAGCTGTTTTTT. Amino acid sequence: CASSMRTGDTGELFF.

The rearrangement uses TRBV7-8 and TRBJ1-4; D may be TRBD1 (6 bases). This CDR3 is 14 amino acids long. V was trimmed by 3 bases and J by 6 bases, leaving 11 bases between them. Germline values: CDR1 SGHVS, CDR2 FQNEAQ. In DNA, the CDR3 is TGTGCCAGCAGCTTCGAGGGGGAGTATGAAAAACTGTTTTTT. It codes for CASSFEGEYEKLFF. Full variable domain (remainder filled in from reference TRBV7-8 and TRBJ1-4): GAGVSQSPRYKVAKRGQDVALRCDPISGHVSLFWYQQALGQGPEFLTYFQNEAQLDKSGLPSDRFFAERPEGSVSTLKIQRTQQEDSAVYLCASSFEGEYEKLFFGSGTQLSVL.

There are many counts of this clonotype. V usage is TRBV18 and J usage is TRBJ2-4; 8 nucleotides agree with TRBD1. Germline V lookup: CDR1 KGHSH, CDR2 LQKENI. The CDR3 loop spans 14 amino acids. V gave up 6 bases and J gave up 5 bases; unmatched junction bases: 6. CDR3 bases: TGTGCCAGCTCCCTCGGGACAGGACAAAACATTCAGTACTTC. Translating it yields CASSLGTGQNIQYF.

Only a few counts were recorded for this clonotype. The rearrangement uses TRBV24-1 and TRBJ1-5, with D unresolved. The V end lost 6 bases, the J end lost 1 base, and 6 bases lay between the germline ends. The CDR3 runs to 13 residues. Germline CDR1 is KGHDR and CDR2 is SFDVKD. The CDR3 nucleotides read TGTGCCACCAGTCTAGGAAGCAATCAGCCCCAGCATTTT. Its translation: CATSLGSNQPQHF.

The rearrangement links TRBV7-2 to TRBJ2-4, with 10 bases that match TRBD2. The V and J ends lost 5 bases and 8 bases, in that order; junction bases with no gene match: 12. This CDR3 is 16 amino acids long. Germline V gene sequence: CDR1 SGHTA, CDR2 FQGNSA. CDR3 sequence reads: CASSQSYLLAGHIQYF. The CDR3 DNA reads TGTGCCAGCAGCCAAAGTTACTTACTAGCGGGGCACATTCAGTACTTC.

This chain uses TRBV19 with TRBJ2-7, with 7 positions matching TRBD1. After removal of 4 bases from V and 6 bases from J, the junction contained 6 bases not matched to a gene. The germline CDR1 and CDR2 sequences are LNHDA and SQIVND (reference sequence). There are 13 residues in the CDR3. CDR3: CASSKTGSSEQYV. The CDR3 region has the DNA TGTGCCAGTAGTAAGACAGGGTCGTCCGAGCAGTACGTC.

This chain uses TRBV7-9 with TRBJ2-7, with D perhaps assigned TRBD1 or TRBD2 (5 bases each). In germline, CDR1 is SEHNR, CDR2 FQNEAQ (reference sequence). The CDR3 covers 14 residues. Trimming shortened V by 3 bases and J by 2 bases, and 11 bases separated the two germline ends. For the CDR3, the DNA is TGTGCCAGCAGCTTTGGCAGGGACGCCTACGAGCAGTACTTC. The encoded protein is CASSFGRDAYEQYF.

The chain recombines TRBV12-3 or TRBV12-4 with TRBJ1-3; D not certain. The CDR3 contains 13 residues. V was clipped by 7 bases and J by 2 bases, with 9 bases between them. The CDR3 reads CASTEQTGNTIYF. The CDR3 DNA reads TGTGCCAGCACCGAACAAACTGGAAACACCATATATTTT.

This clonotype appeared many times. The chain recombines TRBV20-1 with TRBJ1-1; possibly TRBD1 for D (6 bases). The CDR3 runs 13 residues. From germline, CDR1 is DFQATT and CDR2 SNEGSKA (reference sequence). Trimming pared 3 bases from V and 3 bases from J, leaving 11 bases between. CDR3 sequence (DNA): TGCAGTGCTAGGGGGGGGCGAGACACTGAAGCTTTCTTT. Amino acid sequence: CSARGGRDTEAFF.

The chain has TRBV29-1 and TRBJ2-3, with TRBD1 matching over 9 bases. V gave up 5 bases and J gave up 5 bases; unmatched junction bases: 5. The CDR3 is made up of 13 amino acids. Looked up from germline, CDR1 is SQVTM and CDR2 is ANQGSEA. CDR3 DNA: TGCAGCGTTCGGGACAGGGTGTTAGATACGCAGTATTTT. This encodes CSVRDRVLDTQYF.

This clonotype was recorded at least ten times. The J gene is TRBJ2-3, the V gene TRBV9, with D possibly being TRBD2 (5 bases). The V end lost 0 bases, the J end lost 1 base, and 9 bases lay between the germline ends. Germline V gene lookup returns CDR1 SGDLS and CDR2 YYNGEE. CDR3 length equals 15 residues. CDR3 bases: TGTGCCAGCAGCGTAGAAGCGGTCCGCACAGATACGCAGTATTTT. Translated: CASSVEAVRTDTQYF.

This clonotype occurred a few times. V and J are TRBV7-2 and TRBJ1-1, with D hard to call. CDR1 and CDR2 from the germline V gene are SGHTA and FQGNSA. The V gene lost 3 bases and the J gene lost 0 bases, with 11 bases spanning the gap. CDR3 length equals 15 residues. The CDR3 loop is CASSFDVTLNTEAFF. In nucleotides, the CDR3 is TGTGCCAGCAGCTTCGACGTGACACTGAACACTGAAGCTTTCTTT.

This chain joins TRBV24-1 and TRBJ2-1, with TRBD1 identical over 9 bases. Germline V CDR1 and CDR2: KGHDR, SFDVKD. Losses at the gene ends were 3 bases for V and 4 bases for J; bases not matched to a gene: 6. The CDR3 runs to 16 residues. In DNA, the CDR3 is TGTGCCACCAGTGATACCGGGACAGGGATTTACAATGAGCAGTTCTTC. Protein sequence: CATSDTGTGIYNEQFF.

This clonotype was picked up a small number of times. The chain employs TRBV7-2 and TRBJ1-2; D is ambiguous. Trimming took off 6 bases at V and 4 bases at J, with 9 bases between the two ends. Germline V gives CDR1 SGHTA, CDR2 FQGNSA. The CDR3 loop spans 12 amino acids. CDR3 in amino acids: CASRVVGYGYTF. The DNA of the CDR3 is TGTGCCAGCAGGGTAGTTGGCTATGGCTACACCTTC.

This clonotype was detected ten times or more. The V gene is TRBV3-1, the J gene TRBJ1-4; no definite D call. The CDR3 length is 12 residues. Trimming took off 1 base at V and 8 bases at J, with 5 bases between the two ends. From germline, CDR1 is LGHDT and CDR2 YNNKEL (reference sequence). DNA of the CDR3: TGTGCCAGCAGCCAAGTTTACGAAAAACTGTTTTTT. Protein product: CASSQVYEKLFF.

This clonotype was seen ten or more times. V gene TRBV29-1 combines with J gene TRBJ1-2, with TRBD1 matching over 9 bases. The CDR3 totals 14 residues. V trimming: 0 bases; J trimming: 2 bases; junction bases outside the gene matches: 1. Looked up from germline, CDR1 is SQVTM and CDR2 is ANQGSEA. The CDR3: CSVEDGQGNYGYTF. In DNA, the CDR3 is TGCAGCGTTGAAGACGGACAGGGGAACTATGGCTACACCTTC.

The chain recombines TRBV12-3 or TRBV12-4 with TRBJ1-1, with D tentatively TRBD1 (5 bases). The CDR3 spans 12 residues. The ends were cut back, 5 bases at V and 8 bases at J, with 12 bases in the middle. CDR3 sequence: CASSPWGGEAFF. The CDR3 DNA is TGTGCCAGCAGTCCCTGGGGGGGGGAAGCTTTCTTT.

The chain couples TRBV21-1 to TRBJ2-1. TRBV21-1 is noted as a pseudogene. The CDR3 is 9 amino acids. CDR3 sequence: CAGDNEQFF. In DNA, the CDR3 is TGTGCCGGGGACAATGAGCAGTTCTTC.

This clonotype was detected a few times. V gene TRBV20-1 combines with J gene TRBJ2-2; D is uncertain. V gave up 4 bases and J gave up 2 bases, with 11 bases separating them. Germline V gives CDR1 DFQATT, CDR2 SNEGSKA (reference sequence). The CDR3 has 14 amino acids. DNA of the CDR3: TGCAGTGCTAAAAATCCTGATAACACCGGGGAGCTGTTTTTT. Translation gives CSAKNPDNTGELFF.

In this sample, this clonotype turned up a few times. The chain has TRBV18 and TRBJ1-6, with D unresolved. Per the germline V gene, CDR1 is KGHSH and CDR2 is LQKENI. Trimming cost V 3 bases and J 4 bases, with 10 bases left between them. The CDR3 covers 15 residues. CDR3 DNA sequence: TGTGCCAGCTCACCGGACTTAGGGTATAATTCACCCCTCCACTTT. This codes for CASSPDLGYNSPLHF.